This T cell receptor (beta chain) was documented in a study of monozygotic twins with inflammatory bowel disease. CDR1 SGHVS and CDR2 FQNEAQ come from the germline V gene. This CDR3 is built from 18 residues. The study, taken as a whole, reports: On the inverse Simpson index, IBD patients scored lower for TCRbeta diversity than healthy co-twins. IBD patients exhibited fewer clonotypes shared with other individuals than healthy twins, particularly with disease activity.

The input for each TCR library was approximately 4,000 ng of total RNA. Researchers used template switching to add UMIs featuring a 6-nucleotide sample barcode. TCRdb re-called the 5' RACE reads; one entry per CDR3 protein, DNA not given. The sample shows fewer than 200,000 distinct CDR3 sequences, and approximately 2.4% sits with its ten largest clones. As for this clonotype: Its antigen is undetermined.

This chain uses TRBV7-8 with TRBJ2-7; TCRdb names TRBD2, which stays unverified in the absence of DNA. Sequenced sample: blood. This sequence originates from a human donor with ulcerative colitis or Crohn's disease, or a healthy co-twin of an affected twin (not recorded which). This chain's CDR3 is CASSLSGTSGSSYYEQYF. Variable domain in full (rest from reference TRBV7-8 and TRBJ2-7): GAGVSQSPRYKVAKRGQDVALRCDPISGHVSLFWYQQALGQGPEFLTYFQNEAQLDKSGLPSDRFFAERPEGSVSTLKIQRTQQEDSAVYLCASSLSGTSGSSYYEQYFGPGTRLTVT.